This TCR beta chain emerged from a study of CD8 T cells in ankylosing spondylitis. Study outcomes and limitations: The study looked at matched synovial fluid samples from ankylosing spondylitis patients. Disease-linked clones were reported to be significantly enriched there. Relatively rare in peripheral blood, disease-linked clones were also CD8+.

This clonotype was found a few times. Its matching antigen is unknown. As the method for making TCR beta libraries, quantitative 5'-RACE with molecular barcodes was used. In TCRdb, the 5' RACE reads were re-called with MiXCR into one record per CDR3 protein. Altogether some 340,000 distinct CDR3 sequences are present, about 15% being singletons, with the ten largest covering approximately 1.1%. The source is a male donor with ankylosing spondylitis or in good health (not recorded which). Sequencing was carried out using blood, either unsorted or a sorted T cell fraction (not recorded which).

The CDR3 DNA is TGTGCCGGCACCTCTAGCAACACTGAAGCTTTCTTT. The encoded protein is CAGTSSNTEAFF. The chain employs TRBV6-1 and TRBJ1-1; D ambiguous. Germline V gene lookup returns CDR1 MNHNS and CDR2 SASEGT. Between the trimmed V and J ends, which lost 11 bases and 2 bases, there was a span of 12 bases. The CDR3 covers 12 residues.